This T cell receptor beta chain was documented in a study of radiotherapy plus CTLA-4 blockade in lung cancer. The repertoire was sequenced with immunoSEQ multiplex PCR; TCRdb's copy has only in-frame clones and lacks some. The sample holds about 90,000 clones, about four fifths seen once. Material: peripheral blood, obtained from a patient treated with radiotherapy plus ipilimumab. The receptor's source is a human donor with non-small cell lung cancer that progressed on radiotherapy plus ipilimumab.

The CDR3 here is CASSPGSGGGYGYTF. In DNA, the CDR3 is TGTGCCAGCTCACCAGGTTCAGGGGGCGGCTATGGCTACACCTTC. The chain combines TRBV18 with TRBJ1-2; TRBD1 matches 8 bases. The CDR3 sequence is 15 residues long. V lost 2 bases and J lost 4; bases outside the gene matches: 6. CDR1 is KGHSH and CDR2 is LQKENI in the germline V gene.